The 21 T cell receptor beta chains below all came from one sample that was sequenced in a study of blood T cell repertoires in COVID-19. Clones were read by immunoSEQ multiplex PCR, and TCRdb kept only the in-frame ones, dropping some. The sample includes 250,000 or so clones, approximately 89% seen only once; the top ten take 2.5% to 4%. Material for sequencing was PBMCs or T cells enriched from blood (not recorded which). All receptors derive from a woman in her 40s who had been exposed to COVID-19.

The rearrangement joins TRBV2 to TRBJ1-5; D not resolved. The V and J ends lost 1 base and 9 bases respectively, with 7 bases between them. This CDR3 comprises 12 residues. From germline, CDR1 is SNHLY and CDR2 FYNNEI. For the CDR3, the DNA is TGTGCCAGCAGTGAAGGCGGGTGGCCCCAGCATTTT. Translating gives CASSEGGWPQHF.

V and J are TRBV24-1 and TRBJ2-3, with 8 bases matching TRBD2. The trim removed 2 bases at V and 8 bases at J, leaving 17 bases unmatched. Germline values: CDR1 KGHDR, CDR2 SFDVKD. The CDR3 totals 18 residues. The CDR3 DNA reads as TGTGCCACCAGTGATTCCACCCCCGAGCGGGAGTCCCGTGGTACGCAGTATTTT. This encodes CATSDSTPERESRGTQYF.

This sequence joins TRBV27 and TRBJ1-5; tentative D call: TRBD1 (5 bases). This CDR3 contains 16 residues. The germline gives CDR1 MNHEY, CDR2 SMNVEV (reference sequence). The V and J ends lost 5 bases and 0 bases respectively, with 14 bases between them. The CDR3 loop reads CASSPRTPYSNQPQHF. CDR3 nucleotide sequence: TGTGCCAGCAGTCCTCGGACACCTTATAGCAATCAGCCCCAGCATTTT.

In nucleotides, the CDR3 is TGTGCCAGCAGCTTATTAGGCACAGGGTACTACGAGCAGTACTTC. Amino acids: CASSLLGTGYYEQYF. The chain employs TRBV7-2 and TRBJ2-7, with D maybe TRBD1 (6 bases). The V gene's germline CDR1 is SGHTA and CDR2 FQGNSA. Trimming removed 2 bases from V and 3 bases from J, with 14 bases in between. This CDR3 is 15 amino acids long.

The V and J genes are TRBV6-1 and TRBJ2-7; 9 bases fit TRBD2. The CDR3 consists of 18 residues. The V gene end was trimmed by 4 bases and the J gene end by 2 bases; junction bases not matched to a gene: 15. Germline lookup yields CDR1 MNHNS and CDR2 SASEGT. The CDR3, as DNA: TGTGCCAGCAGTGCCCGGAGCGCCAAGGCGGGAGGGACCTACGAGCAGTACGTC. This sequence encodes CASSARSAKAGGTYEQYV.

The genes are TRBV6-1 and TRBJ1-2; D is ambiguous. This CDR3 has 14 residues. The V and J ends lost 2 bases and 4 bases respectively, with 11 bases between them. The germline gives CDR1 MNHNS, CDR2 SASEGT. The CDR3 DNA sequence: TGTGCCAGCAGTGAATCCGAGGCCGGCTATGGCTACACCTTC. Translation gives CASSESEAGYGYTF.

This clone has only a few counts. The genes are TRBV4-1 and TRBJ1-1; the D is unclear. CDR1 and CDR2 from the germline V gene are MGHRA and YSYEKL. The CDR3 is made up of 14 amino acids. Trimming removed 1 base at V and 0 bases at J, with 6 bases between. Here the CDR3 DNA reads TGCGCCAGCAGCCAAGTCGGTTTGAACACTGAAGCTTTCTTT. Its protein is CASSQVGLNTEAFF.

CDR3 sequence (DNA): TGTGCCAGCAGCTTACGAGACACAGATACGCAGTATTTT. It encodes CASSLRDTDTQYF. The chain recombines TRBV7-6 with TRBJ2-3; the D is unclear. This CDR3 region has 13 residues. V shed 2 bases and J shed 2 bases, with 5 bases lying between them. The germline gives CDR1 SGHVS, CDR2 FNYEAQ.

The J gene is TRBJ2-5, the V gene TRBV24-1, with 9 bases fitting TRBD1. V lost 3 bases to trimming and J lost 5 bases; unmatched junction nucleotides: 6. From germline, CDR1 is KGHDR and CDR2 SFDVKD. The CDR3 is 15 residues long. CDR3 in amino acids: CATSDQRQGEETQYF. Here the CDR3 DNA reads TGTGCCACCAGTGATCAAAGACAGGGGGAGGAGACCCAGTACTTC.

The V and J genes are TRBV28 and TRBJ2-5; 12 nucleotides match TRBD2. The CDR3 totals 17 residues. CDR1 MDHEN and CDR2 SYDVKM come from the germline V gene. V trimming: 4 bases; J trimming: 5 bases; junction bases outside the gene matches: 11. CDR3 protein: CASSSTRLAGVRETQYF. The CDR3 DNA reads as TGTGCCAGCAGTTCAACAAGACTAGCGGGAGTTAGGGAGACCCAGTACTTC.

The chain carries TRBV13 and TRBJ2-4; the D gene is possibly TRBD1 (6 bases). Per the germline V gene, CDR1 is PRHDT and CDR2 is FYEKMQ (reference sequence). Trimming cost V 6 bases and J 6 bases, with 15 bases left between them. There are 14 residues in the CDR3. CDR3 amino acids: CASSPGQSGNIQYF. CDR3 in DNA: TGTGCCAGCAGTCCAGGACAGAGTGGAAACATTCAGTACTTC.

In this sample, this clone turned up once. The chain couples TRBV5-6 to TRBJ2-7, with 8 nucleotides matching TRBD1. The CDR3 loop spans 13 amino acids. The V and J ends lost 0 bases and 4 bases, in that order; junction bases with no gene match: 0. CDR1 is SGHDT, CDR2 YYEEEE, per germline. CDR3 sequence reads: CASSLDRGYEQYF. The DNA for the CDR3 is TGTGCCAGCAGCTTGGACAGGGGGTACGAGCAGTACTTC. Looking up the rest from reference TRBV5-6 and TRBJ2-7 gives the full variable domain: DAGVTQSPTHLIKTRGQQVTLRCSPKSGHDTVSWYQQALGQGPQFIFQYYEEEERQRGNFPDRFSGHQFPNYSSELNVNALLLGDSALYLCASSLDRGYEQYFGPGTRLTVT.

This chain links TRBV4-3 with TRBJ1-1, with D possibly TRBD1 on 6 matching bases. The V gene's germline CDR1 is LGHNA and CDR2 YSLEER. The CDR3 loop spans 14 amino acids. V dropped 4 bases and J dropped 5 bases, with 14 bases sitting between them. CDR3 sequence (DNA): TGCGCCAGCAGCCCCACACAGGGTCGGACTGAAGCTTTCTTT. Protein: CASSPTQGRTEAFF.

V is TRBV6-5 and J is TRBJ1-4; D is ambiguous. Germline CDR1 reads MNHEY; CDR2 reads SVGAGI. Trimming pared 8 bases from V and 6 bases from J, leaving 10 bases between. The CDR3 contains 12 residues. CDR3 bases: TGTGCCAGCGGGCCAGGTTATGAAAAACTGTTTTTT. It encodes CASGPGYEKLFF.

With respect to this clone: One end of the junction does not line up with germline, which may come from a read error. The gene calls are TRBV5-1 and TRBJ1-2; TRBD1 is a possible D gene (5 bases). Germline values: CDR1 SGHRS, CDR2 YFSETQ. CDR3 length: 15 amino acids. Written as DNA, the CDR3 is TGTGCCAGCAGCTTGGTTGCTGGGGCGCAGTATGGCTACACCTTC. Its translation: CASSLVAGAQYGYTF.

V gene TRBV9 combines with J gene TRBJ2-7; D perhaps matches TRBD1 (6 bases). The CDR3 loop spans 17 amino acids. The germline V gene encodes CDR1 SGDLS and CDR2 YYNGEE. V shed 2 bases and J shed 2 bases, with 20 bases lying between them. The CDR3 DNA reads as TGTGCCAGCAGCGTTAATCCGGGACAATTATCCCCCTACGAGCAGTACTTC. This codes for CASSVNPGQLSPYEQYF.

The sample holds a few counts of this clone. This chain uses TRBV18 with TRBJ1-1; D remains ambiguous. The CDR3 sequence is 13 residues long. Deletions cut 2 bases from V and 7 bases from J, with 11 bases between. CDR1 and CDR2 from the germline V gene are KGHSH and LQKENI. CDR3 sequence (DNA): TGTGCCAGCTCACCAGGGCAAGATAGTGAAGCTTTCTTT. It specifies CASSPGQDSEAFF.

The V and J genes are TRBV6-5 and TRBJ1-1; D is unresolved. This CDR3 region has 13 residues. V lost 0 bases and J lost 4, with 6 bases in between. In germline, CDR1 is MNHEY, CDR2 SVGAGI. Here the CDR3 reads CASSYSGFTEAFF. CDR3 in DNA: TGTGCCAGCAGTTACTCCGGGTTCACTGAAGCTTTCTTT.

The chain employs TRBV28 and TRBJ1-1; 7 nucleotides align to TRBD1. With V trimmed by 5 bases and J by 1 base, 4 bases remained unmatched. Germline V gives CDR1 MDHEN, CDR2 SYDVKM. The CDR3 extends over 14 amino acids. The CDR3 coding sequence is TGTGCCAGCAGTCCGGGACAGCGGAACACTGAAGCTTTCTTT. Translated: CASSPGQRNTEAFF.

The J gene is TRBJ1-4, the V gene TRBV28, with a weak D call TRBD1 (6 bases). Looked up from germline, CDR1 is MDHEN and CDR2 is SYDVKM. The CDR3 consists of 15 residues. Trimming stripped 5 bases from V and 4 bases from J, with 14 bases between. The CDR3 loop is CASSPRTVNNEKLFF. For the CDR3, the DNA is TGTGCCAGCAGTCCCCGGACAGTAAATAATGAAAAACTGTTTTTT.

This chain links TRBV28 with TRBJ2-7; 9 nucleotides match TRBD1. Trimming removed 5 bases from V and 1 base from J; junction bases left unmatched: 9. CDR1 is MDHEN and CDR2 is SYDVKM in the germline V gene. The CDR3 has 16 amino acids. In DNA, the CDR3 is TGTGCCAGCAGTGCCTCGGACAGGGGACGTTCCTACGAGCAGTACGTC. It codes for CASSASDRGRSYEQYV.